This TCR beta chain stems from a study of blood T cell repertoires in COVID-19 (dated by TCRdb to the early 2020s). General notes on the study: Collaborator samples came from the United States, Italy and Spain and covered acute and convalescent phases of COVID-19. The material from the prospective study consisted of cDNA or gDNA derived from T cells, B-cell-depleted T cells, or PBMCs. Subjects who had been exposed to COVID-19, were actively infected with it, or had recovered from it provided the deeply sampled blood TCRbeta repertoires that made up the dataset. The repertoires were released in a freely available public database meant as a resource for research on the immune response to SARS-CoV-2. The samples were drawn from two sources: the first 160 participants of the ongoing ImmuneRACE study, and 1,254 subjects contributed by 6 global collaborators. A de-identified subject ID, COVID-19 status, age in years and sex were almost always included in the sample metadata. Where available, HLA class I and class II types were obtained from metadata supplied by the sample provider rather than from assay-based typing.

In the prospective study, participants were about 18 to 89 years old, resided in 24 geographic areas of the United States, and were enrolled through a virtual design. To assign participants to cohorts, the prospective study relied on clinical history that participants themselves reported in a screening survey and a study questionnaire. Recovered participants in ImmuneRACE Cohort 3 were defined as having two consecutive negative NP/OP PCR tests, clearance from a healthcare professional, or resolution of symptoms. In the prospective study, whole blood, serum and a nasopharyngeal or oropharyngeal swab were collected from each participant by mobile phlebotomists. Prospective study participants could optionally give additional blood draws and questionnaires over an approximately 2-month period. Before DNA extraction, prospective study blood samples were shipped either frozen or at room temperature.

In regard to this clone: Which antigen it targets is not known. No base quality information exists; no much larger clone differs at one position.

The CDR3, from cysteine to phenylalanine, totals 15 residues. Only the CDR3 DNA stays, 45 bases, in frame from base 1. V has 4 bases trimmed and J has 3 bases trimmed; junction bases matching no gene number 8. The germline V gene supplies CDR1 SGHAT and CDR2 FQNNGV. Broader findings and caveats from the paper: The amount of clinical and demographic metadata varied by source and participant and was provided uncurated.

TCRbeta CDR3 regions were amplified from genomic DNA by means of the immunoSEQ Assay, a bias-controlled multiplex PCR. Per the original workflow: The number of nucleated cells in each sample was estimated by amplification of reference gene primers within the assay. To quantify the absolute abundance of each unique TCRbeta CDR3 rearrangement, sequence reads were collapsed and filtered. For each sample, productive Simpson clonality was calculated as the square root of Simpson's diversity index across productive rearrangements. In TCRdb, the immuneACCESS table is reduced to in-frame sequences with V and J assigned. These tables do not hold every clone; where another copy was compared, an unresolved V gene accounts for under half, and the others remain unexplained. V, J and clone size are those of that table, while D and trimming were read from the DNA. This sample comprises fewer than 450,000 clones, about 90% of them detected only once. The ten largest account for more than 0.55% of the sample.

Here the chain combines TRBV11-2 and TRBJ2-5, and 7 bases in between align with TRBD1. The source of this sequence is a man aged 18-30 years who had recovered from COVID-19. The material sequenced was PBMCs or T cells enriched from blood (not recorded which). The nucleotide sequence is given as TGTGCCAGCAGCTCAATCCGGGACAGCGAAGAGACCCAGTACTTC. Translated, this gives CASSSIRDSEETQYF.